In this sample, the clone carrying this T cell receptor (beta chain) turned up a few times. Antigen: not known. This CDR3 region has 12 residues. V dropped 7 bases and J dropped 2 bases, with 9 bases sitting between them. Treg sorting used a CD4+CD25+CD127-/low gate. Constant-region reverse primers amplified full-length variable regions, followed by semi-nested Nested Universal Primer A PCR. Via MiXCR, TCRdb re-called the 5' RACE reads, giving one row per CDR3 protein. The table has under 45,000 distinct CDR3 sequences, less than 25% seen once. Study-wide points: Tumor-infiltrating Treg TCR alpha and beta sequences overlapped most with tumor naive CD4+ T cells, then blood naive.

Sequencing used Tregs sorted from blood. The sequence was collected from a female donor with breast cancer. This chain connects TRBV12-3 or TRBV12-4 to TRBJ2-7; D is ambiguous. In DNA form, the CDR3 reads TGTGCCAGCACCTCACATACCTACGAGCAGTACTTC. Amino acid sequence: CASTSHTYEQYF.